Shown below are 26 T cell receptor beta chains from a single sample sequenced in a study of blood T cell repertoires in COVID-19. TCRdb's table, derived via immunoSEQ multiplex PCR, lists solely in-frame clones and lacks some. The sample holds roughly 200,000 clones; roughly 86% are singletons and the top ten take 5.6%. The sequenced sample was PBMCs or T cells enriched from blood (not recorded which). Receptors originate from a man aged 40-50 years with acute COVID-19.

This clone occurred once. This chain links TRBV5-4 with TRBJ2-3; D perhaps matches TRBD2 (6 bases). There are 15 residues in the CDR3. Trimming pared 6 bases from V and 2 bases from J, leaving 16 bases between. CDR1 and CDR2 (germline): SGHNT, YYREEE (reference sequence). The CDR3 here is CASTTGTDYTDTQYF. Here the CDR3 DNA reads TGTGCCAGCACTACCGGGACGGACTACACAGATACGCAGTATTTT. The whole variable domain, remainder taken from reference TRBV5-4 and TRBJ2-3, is ETGVTQSPTHLIKTRGQQVTLRCSSQSGHNTVSWYQQALGQGPQFIFQYYREEENGRGNFPPRFSGLQFPNYSSELNVNALELDDSALYLCASTTGTDYTDTQYFGPGTRLTVL.

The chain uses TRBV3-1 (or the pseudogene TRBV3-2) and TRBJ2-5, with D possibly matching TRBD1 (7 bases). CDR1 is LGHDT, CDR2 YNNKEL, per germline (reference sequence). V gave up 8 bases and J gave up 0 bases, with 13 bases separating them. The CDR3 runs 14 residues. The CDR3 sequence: CASGGTAYQETQYF. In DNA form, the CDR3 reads TGTGCCAGCGGGGGGACAGCGTACCAAGAGACCCAGTACTTC.

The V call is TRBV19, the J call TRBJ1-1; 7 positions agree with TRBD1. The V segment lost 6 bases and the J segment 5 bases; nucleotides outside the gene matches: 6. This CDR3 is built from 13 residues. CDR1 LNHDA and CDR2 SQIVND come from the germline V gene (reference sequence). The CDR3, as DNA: TGTGCCAGTAGCGACAGGGTGGGGACTGAAGCTTTCTTT. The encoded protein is CASSDRVGTEAFF.

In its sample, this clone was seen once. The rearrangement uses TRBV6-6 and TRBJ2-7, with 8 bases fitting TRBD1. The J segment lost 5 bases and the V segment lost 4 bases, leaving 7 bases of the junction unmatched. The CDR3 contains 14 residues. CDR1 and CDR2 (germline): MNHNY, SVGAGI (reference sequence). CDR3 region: CASSSDRELDEQYF. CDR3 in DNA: TGTGCCAGCAGTTCGGACAGGGAGCTGGACGAGCAGTACTTC.

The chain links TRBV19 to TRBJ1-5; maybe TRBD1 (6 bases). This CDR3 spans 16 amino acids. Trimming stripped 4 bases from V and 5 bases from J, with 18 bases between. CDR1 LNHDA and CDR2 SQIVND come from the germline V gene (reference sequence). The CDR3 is CASSRPWVRGDQPQHF. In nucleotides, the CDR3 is TGTGCCAGTAGTAGGCCTTGGGTCAGGGGCGATCAGCCCCAGCATTTT.

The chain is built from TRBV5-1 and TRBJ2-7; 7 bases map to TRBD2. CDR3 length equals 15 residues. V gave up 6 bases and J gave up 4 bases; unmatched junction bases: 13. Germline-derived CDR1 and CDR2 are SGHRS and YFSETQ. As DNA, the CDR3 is TGCGCCAGCACCAATGTCGGGGGGTGGTCGTACGAGCAGTACTTC. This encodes CASTNVGGWSYEQYF.

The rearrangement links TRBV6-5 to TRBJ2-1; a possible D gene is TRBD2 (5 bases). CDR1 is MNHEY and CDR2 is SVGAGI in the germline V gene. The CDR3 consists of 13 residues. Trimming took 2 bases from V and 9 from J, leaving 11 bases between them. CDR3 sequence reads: CASSYLLATEQFF. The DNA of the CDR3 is TGTGCCAGCAGTTACCTCCTAGCTACTGAGCAGTTCTTC.

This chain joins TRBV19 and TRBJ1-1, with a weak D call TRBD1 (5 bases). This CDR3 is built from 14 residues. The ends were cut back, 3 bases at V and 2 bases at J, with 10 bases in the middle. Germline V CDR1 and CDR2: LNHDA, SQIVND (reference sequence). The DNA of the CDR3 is TGTGCCAGTAGTATTCAGGGAGGAAACACTGAAGCTTTCTTT. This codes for CASSIQGGNTEAFF.

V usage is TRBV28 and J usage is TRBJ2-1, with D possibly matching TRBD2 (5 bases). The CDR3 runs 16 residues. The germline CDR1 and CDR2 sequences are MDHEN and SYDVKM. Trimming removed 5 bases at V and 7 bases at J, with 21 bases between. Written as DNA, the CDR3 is TGTGCCAGCAGTGAGATTAGAACGGGATCTCGGAATGAGCAGTTCTTC. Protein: CASSEIRTGSRNEQFF.

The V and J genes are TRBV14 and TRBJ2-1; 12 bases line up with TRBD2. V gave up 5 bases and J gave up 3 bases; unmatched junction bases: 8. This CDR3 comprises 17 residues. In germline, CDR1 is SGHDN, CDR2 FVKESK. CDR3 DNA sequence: TGTGCCAGCAGCGGACTAGCGGGAAACGGTCGCTACAATGAGCAGTTCTTC. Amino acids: CASSGLAGNGRYNEQFF.

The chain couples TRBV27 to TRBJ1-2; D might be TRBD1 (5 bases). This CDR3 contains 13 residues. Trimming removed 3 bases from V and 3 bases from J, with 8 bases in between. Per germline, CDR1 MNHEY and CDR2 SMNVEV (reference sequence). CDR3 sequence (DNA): TGTGCCAGCAGTTTTATAGGGGACTATGGCTACACCTTC. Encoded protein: CASSFIGDYGYTF.

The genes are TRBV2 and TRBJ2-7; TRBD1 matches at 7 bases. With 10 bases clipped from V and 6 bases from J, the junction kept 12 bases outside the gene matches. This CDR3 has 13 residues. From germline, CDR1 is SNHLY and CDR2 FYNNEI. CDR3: CATAFDRAVEQYF. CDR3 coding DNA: TGTGCCACTGCCTTTGACAGGGCAGTCGAGCAGTACTTC.

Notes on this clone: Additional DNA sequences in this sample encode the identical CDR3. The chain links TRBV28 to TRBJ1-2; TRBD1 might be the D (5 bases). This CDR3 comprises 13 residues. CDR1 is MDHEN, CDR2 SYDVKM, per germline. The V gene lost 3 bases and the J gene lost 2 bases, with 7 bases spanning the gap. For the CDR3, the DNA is TGTGCCAGCAGTTTGGGGCAGAACTATGGCTACACCTTC. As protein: CASSLGQNYGYTF.

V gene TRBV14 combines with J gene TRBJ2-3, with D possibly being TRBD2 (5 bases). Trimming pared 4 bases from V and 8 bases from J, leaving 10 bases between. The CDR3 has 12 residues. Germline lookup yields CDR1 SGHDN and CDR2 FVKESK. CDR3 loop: CASSRGKSTQYF. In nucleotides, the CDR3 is TGTGCCAGCAGCCGAGGGAAAAGTACGCAGTATTTT.

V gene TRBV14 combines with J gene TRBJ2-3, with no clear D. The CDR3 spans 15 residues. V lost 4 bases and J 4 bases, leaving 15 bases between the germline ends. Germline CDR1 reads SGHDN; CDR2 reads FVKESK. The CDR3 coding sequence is TGTGCCAGCAGCCCTCCCGGGTGGATCGCAGATACGCAGTATTTT. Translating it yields CASSPPGWIADTQYF.

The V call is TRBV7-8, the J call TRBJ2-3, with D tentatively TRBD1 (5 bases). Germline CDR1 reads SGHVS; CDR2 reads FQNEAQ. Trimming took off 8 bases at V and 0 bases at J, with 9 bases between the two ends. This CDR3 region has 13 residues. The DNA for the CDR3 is TGTGCCAGCGGGGCCGGTAGCACAGATACGCAGTATTTT. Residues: CASGAGSTDTQYF.

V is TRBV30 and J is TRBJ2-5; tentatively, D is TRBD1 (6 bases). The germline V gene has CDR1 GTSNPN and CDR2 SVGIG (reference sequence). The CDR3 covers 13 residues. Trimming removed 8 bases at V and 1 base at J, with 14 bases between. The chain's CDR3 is CALTRQVQETQYF. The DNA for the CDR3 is TGTGCCCTAACCCGACAGGTCCAAGAGACCCAGTACTTC.

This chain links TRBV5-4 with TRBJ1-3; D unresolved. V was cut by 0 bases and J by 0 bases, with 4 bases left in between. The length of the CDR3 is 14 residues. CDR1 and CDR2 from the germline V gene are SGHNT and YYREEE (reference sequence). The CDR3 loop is CASSLDISGNTIYF. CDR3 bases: TGTGCCAGCAGCTTGGACATCTCTGGAAACACCATATATTTT.

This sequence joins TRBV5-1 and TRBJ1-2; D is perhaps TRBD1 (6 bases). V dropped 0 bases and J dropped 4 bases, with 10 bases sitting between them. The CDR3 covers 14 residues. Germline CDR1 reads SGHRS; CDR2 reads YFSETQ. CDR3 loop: CASSLGTDAYGYTF. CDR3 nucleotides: TGCGCCAGCAGCTTGGGGACAGACGCCTATGGCTACACCTTC.

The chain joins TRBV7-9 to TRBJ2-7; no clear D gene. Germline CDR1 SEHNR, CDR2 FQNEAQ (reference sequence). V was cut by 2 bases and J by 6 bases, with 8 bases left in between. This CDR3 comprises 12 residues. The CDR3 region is CASSLTEPEQYF. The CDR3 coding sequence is TGTGCCAGCAGCTTAACAGAACCCGAGCAGTACTTC.

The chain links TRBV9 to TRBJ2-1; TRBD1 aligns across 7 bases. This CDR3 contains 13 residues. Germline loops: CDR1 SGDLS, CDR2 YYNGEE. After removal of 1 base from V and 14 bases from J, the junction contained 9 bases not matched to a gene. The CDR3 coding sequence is TGTGCCAGCAGCGTACTGCTGGGGACAGAAGAGTTCTTC. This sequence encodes CASSVLLGTEEFF.

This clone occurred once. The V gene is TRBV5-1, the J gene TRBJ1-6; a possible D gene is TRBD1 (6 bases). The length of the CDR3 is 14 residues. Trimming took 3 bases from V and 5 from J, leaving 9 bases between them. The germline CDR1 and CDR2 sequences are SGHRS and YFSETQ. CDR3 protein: CASSSTGNNSPLHF. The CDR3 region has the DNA TGCGCCAGCAGCTCCACAGGGAATAATTCACCCCTCCACTTT. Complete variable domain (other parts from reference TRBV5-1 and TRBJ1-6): KAGVTQTPRYLIKTRGQQVTLSCSPISGHRSVSWYQQTPGQGLQFLFEYFSETQRNKGNFPGRFSGRQFSNSRSEMNVSTLELGDSALYLCASSSTGNNSPLHFGNGTRLTVT.

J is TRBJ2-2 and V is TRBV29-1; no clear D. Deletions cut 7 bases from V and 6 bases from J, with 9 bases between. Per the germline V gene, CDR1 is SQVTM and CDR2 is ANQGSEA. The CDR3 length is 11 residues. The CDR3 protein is CSAEAPGELFF. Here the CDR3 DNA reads TGCAGCGCCGAGGCCCCCGGGGAGCTGTTTTTT.

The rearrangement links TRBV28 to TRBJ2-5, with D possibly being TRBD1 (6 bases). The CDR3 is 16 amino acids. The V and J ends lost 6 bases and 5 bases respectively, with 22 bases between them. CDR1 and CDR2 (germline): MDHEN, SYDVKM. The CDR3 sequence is CASSKDRGSFRETQYF. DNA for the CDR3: TGTGCCAGCAGCAAGGATAGGGGGTCCTTCAGGGAGACCCAGTACTTC.

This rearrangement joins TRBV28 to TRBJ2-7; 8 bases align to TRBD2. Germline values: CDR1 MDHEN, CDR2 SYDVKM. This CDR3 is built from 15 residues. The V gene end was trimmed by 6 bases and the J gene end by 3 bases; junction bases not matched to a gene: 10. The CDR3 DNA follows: TGTGCCAGCAGCTCTCCGGGACTAGGGAACTACGAGCAGTACTTC. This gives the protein CASSSPGLGNYEQYF.

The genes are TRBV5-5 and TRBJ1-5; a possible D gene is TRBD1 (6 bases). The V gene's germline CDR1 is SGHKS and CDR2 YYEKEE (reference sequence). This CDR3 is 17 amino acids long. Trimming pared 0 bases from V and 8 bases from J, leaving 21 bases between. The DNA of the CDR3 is TGTGCCAGCAGCTTGGCCTTTTTATCAGGGGTTGGGGAGCCCCAGCATTTT. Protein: CASSLAFLSGVGEPQHF.